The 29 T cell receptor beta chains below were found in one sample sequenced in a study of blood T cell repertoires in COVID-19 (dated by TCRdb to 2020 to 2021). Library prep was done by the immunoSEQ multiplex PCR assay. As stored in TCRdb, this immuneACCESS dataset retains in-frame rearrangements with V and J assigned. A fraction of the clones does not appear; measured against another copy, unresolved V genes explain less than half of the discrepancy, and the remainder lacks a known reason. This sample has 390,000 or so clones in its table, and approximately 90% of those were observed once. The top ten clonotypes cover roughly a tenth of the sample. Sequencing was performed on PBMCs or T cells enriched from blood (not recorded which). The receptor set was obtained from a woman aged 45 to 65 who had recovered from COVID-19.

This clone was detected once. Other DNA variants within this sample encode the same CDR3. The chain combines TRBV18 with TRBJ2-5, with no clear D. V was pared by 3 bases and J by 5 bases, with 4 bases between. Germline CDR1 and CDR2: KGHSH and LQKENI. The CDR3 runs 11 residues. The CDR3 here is CASSPRETQYF. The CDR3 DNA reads TGTGCCAGCTCACCCCGGGAGACCCAGTACTTC.

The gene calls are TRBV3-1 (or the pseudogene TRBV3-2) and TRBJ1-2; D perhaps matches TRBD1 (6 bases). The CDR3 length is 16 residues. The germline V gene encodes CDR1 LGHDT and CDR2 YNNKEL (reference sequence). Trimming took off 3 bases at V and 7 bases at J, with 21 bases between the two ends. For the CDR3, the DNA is TGTGCCAGCAGCCATATAGTGATCGGACAGTCCGGTGGCTACACCTTC. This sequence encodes CASSHIVIGQSGGYTF.

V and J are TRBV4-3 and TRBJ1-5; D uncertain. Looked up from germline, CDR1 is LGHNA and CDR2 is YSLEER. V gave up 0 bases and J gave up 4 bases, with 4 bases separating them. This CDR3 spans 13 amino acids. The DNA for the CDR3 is TGCGCCAGCAGCCAAGAGGAGAATCAGCCCCAGCATTTT. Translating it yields CASSQEENQPQHF.

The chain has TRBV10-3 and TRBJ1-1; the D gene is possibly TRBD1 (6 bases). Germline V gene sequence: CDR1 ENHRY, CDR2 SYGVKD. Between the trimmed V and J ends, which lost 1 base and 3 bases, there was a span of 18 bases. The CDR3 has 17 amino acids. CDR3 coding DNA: TGTGCCATCAGTGAGTTCCCCCACCCAAGGACAGACACTGAAGCTTTCTTT. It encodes CAISEFPHPRTDTEAFF.

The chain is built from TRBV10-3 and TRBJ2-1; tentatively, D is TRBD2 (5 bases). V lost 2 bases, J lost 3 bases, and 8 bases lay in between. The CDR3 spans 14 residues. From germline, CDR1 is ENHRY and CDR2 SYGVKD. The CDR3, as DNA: TGTGCCATCAGTGAGCGGGGAGTCTACAATGAGCAGTTCTTC. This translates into CAISERGVYNEQFF.

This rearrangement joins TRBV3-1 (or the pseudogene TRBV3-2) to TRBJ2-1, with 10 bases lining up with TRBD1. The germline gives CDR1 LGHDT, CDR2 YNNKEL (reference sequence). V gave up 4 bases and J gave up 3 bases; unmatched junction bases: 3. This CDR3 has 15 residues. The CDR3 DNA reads TGTGCCAGCAGCCCCGGGACAGGGGTCTACAATGAGCAGTTCTTC. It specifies CASSPGTGVYNEQFF.

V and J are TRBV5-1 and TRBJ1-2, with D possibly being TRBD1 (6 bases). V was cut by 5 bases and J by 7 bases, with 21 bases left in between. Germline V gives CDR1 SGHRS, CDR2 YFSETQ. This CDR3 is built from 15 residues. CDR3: CASSSKPRGGGGYTF. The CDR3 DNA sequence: TGCGCCAGCAGTTCTAAACCCCGAGGGGGTGGTGGCTACACCTTC.

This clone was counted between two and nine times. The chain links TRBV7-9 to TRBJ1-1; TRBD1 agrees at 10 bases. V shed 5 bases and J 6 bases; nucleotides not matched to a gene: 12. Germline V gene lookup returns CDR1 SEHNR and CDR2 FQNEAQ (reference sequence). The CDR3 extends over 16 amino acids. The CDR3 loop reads CASSLRGQGDFPEAFF. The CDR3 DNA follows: TGTGCCAGCAGCCTCCGCGGACAGGGGGACTTCCCTGAAGCTTTCTTT.

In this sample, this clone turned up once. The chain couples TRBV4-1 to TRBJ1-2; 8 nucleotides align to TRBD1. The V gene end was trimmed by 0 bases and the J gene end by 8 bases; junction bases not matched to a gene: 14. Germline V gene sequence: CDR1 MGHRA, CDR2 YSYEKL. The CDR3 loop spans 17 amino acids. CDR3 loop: CASSQDKQRQGMEGYTF. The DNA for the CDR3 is TGCGCCAGCAGCCAAGATAAACAGAGACAGGGGATGGAAGGCTACACCTTC.

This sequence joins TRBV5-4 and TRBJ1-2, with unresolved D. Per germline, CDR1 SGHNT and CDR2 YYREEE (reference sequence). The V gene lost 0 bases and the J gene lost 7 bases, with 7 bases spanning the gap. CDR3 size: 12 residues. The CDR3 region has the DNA TGTGCCAGCAGCTTGGATGGGAGTGGCTACACCTTC. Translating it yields CASSLDGSGYTF.

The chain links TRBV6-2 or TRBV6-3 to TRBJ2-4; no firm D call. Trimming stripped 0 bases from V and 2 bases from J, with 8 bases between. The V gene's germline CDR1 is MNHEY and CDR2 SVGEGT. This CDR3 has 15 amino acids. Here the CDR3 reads CASSYSRRTKNIQYF. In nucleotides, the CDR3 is TGTGCCAGCAGTTACTCCCGGAGAACCAAAAACATTCAGTACTTC.

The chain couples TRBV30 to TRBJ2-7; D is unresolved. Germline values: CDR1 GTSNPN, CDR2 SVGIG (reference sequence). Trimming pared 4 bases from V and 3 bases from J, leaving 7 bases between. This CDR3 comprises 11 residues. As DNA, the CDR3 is TGTGCCTGGACAGGTGACTACGAGCAGTACTTC. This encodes CAWTGDYEQYF.

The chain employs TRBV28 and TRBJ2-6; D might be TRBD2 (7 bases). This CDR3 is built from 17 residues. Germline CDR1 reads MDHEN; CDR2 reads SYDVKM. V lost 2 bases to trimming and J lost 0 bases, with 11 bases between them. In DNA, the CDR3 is TGTGCCAGCAGTTTAACGGGGGGCCGCTCTGGGGCCAACGTCCTGACTTTC. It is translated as CASSLTGGRSGANVLTF.

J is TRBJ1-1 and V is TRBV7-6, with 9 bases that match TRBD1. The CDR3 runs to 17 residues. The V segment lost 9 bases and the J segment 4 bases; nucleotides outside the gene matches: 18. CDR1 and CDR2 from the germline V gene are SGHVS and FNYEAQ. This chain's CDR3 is CARTNPLQGAPSTEAFF. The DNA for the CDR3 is TGTGCCAGGACCAACCCTCTACAGGGGGCGCCGAGCACTGAAGCTTTCTTT.

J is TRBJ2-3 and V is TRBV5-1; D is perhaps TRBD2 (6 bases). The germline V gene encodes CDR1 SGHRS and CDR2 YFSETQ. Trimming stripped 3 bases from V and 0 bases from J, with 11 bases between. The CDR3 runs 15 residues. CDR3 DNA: TGCGCCAGCAGCTCTTCTGGGGGGAGCACAGATACGCAGTATTTT. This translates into CASSSSGGSTDTQYF.

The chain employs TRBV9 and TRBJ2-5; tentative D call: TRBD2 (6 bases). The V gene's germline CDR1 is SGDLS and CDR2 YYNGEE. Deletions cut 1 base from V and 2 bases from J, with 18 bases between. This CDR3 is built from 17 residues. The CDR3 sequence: CASSVTHGTSLQETQYF. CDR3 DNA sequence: TGTGCCAGCAGCGTAACCCATGGGACTTCACTTCAAGAGACCCAGTACTTC. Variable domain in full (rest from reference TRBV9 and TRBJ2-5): DSGVTQTPKHLITATGQRVTLRCSPRSGDLSVYWYQQSLDQGLQFLIQYYNGEERAKGNILERFSAQQFPDLHSELNLSSLELGDSALYFCASSVTHGTSLQETQYFGPGTRLLVL.

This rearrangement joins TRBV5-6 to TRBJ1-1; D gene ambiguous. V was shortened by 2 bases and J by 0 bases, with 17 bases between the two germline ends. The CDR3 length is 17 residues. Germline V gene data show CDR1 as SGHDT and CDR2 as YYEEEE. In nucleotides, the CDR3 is TGTGCCAGCAGCTTCGTGGCATTTACGGGAATGAACACTGAAGCTTTCTTT. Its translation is CASSFVAFTGMNTEAFF.

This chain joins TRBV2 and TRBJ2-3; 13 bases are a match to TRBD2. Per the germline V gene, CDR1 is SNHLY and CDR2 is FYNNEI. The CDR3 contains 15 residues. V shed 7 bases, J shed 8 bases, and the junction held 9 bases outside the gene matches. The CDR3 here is CASNQGLAGVLTQYF. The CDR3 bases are TGTGCCAGCAACCAAGGACTAGCGGGGGTGCTTACGCAGTATTTT. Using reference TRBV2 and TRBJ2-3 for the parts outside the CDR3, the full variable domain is EPEVTQTPSHQVTQMGQEVILRCVPISNHLYFYWYRQILGQKVEFLVSFYNNEISEKSEIFDDQFSVERPDGSNFTLKIRSTKLEDSAMYFCASNQGLAGVLTQYFGPGTRLTVL.

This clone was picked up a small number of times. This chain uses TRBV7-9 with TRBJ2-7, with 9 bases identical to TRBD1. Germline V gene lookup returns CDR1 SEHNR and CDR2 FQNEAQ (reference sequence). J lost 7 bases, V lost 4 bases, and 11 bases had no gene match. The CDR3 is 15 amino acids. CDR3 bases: TGTGCCAGCAGCTATGGACAGGGGCTTTTTCAAGAGCAGTACTTC. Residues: CASSYGQGLFQEQYF.

CDR3 residues: CASSQDPGGEDYGYTF. CDR3 in DNA: TGCGCCAGCAGCCAAGATCCGGGGGGCGAGGACTATGGCTACACCTTC. V and J are TRBV4-1 and TRBJ1-2; D perhaps matches TRBD1 (6 bases). This CDR3 has 16 amino acids. Trimming took 0 bases from V and 3 from J, leaving 14 bases between them. CDR1 is MGHRA, CDR2 YSYEKL, per germline.

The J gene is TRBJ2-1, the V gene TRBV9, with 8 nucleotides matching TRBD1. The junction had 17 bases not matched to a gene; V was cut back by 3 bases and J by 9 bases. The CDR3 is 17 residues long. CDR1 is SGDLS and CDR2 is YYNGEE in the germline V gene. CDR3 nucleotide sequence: TGTGCCAGCAGCGGTGCCCCTCACAGACAGGGGCTGGGTGAGCAGTTCTTC. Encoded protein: CASSGAPHRQGLGEQFF.

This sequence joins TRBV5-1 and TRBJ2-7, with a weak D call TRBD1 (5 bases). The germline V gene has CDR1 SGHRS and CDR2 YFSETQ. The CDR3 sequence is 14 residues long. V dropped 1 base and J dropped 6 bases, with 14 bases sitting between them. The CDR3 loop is CASSLSVQGSEQYF. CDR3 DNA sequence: TGCGCCAGCAGCTTGTCAGTTCAGGGCAGCGAGCAGTACTTC.

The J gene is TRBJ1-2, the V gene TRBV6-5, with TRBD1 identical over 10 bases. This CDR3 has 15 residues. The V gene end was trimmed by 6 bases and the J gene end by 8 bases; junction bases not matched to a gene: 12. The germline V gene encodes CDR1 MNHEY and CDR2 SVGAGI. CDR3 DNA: TGTGCCAGCAGCCCAACGGGACAGGGGACTCGGGGCTACACCTTC. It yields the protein CASSPTGQGTRGYTF.

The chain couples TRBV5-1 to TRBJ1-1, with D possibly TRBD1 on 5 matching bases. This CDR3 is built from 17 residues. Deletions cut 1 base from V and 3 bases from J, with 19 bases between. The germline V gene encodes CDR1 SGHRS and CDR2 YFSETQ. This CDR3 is CASSLNQFKTADTEAFF. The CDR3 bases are TGCGCCAGCAGCTTGAACCAATTTAAGACAGCAGACACTGAAGCTTTCTTT.

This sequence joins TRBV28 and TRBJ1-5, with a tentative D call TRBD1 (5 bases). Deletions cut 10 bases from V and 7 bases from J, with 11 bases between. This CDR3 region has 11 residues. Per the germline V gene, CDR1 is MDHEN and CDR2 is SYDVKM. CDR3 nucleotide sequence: TGTGCCACAGGGTCTGAGCAGCCCCAGCATTTT. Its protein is CATGSEQPQHF.

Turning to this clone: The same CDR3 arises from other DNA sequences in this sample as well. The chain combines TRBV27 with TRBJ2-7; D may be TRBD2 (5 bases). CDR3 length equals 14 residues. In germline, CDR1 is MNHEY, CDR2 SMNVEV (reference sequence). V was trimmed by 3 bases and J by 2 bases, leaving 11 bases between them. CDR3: CASSLRGPTYEQYF. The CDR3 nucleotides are TGTGCCAGCAGTTTGAGAGGGCCTACCTACGAGCAGTACTTC.

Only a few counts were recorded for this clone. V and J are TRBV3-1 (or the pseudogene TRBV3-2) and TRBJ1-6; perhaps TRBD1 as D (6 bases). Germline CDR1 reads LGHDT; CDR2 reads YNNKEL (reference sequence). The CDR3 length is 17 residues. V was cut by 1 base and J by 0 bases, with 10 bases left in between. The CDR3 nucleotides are TGTGCCAGCAGCCAAGTCGGGGGGCACTCCTATAATTCACCCCTCCACTTT. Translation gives CASSQVGGHSYNSPLHF.

CDR3 coding DNA: TGCGCCAGCAGCCAAGGACAGCTTCAAGAGACCCAGTACTTC. Protein product: CASSQGQLQETQYF. This sequence joins TRBV4-1 and TRBJ2-5, with a possible D match to TRBD1 (5 bases). Germline-derived CDR1 and CDR2 are MGHRA and YSYEKL. The CDR3 is 14 amino acids. V shed 1 base and J shed 2 bases, with 8 bases lying between them.

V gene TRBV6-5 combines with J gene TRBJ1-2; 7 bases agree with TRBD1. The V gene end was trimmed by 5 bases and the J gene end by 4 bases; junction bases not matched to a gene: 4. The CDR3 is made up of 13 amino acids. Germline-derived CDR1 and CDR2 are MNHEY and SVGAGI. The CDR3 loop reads CASSLGTVYGYTF. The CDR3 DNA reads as TGTGCCAGCAGTCTCGGGACAGTCTATGGCTACACCTTC.